Included here is one TCR beta chain sequence, with context. Its antigen is unknown. These data belong to a study of T-cell reconstitution after alpha-beta-depleted transplantation in children. Study findings and constraints: It was surviving recipient T cells and thymic progenitors that gave some patients high TCRbeta diversity at day 60. T-cell counts and diversity at one year post-transplant came mainly from newly produced T cells.

Library preparation (for TCRbeta) was performed with unique molecular identifiers. TCRdb recomputed calls from the PCR reads with MiXCR, one row per CDR3 protein. Among 550,000 to 600,000 distinct CDR3 sequences listed, 20% to 25% were seen once. The germline V gene encodes CDR1 LGHNA and CDR2 YNFKEQ. The germline V and J ends were trimmed by 0 bases and 9 bases, with 9 bases remaining between them. The CDR3 is made up of 13 amino acids. The clonotype was recovered from a boy less than two years old who had a stem cell transplant for acute myeloid leukemia, so the T cells may come from the graft donor. The chain joins TRBV4-2 to TRBJ2-1; perhaps TRBD2 as D (6 bases). Material: PBMCs, mostly from graft donor cells, obtained 360 days after TCRalphabeta/CD19-depleted stem cell transplant. The CDR3 protein is CASSQDTGSEQFF. The CDR3 DNA is TGTGCCAGCAGCCAAGATACCGGGAGTGAGCAGTTCTTC.